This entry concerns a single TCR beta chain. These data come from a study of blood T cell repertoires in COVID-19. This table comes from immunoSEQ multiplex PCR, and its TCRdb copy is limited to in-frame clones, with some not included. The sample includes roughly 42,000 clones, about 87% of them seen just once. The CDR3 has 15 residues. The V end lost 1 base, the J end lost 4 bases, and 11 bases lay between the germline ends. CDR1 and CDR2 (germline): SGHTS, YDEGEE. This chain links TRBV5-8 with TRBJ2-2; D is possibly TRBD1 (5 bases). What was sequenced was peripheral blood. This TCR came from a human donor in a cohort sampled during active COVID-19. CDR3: CASSLSRVGTGELFF. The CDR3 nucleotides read TGTGCCAGCAGCTTGAGCAGGGTTGGCACCGGGGAGCTGTTTTTT.